Reported below is one T cell receptor beta chain. The CDR3 length is 14 residues. Trimming pared 2 bases from V and 1 base from J, leaving 8 bases between. Germline lookup yields CDR1 SNHLY and CDR2 FYNNEI. The data belong to a study of blood T cell repertoires in COVID-19. Whole-study context: Collection of acute and convalescent COVID-19 samples took place in the United States, Italy and Spain.

Data came from immunoSEQ multiplex PCR; TCRdb stores just in-frame clones and leaves some out. The sample lists some 230,000 clones, 80% to 85% occurring once. The genes are TRBV2 and TRBJ1-1, with D possibly matching TRBD1 (5 bases). The sample consisted of peripheral blood. The source of this sequence is a woman aged 55-70 years with acute or convalescent COVID-19. The CDR3 coding sequence is TGTGCCAGCAGTGAACAGGGAGGGAACACTGAAGCTTTCTTT. It codes for CASSEQGGNTEAFF.